Below are 17 T cell receptor beta chains sequenced from a single sample in a study of Tregs in tolerant kidney transplant recipients. The repertoire was sequenced with immunoSEQ multiplex PCR; TCRdb's copy has only in-frame clones and lacks some. The sample contains tens of thousands of clones, about 90% of which appear only once. The specimen sequenced was Tregs from blood. The receptors here all came from a human donor in good health.

This clone was observed a single time. The chain couples TRBV10-1 to TRBJ1-2; TRBD1 is a possible D gene (5 bases). The V end was cut by 6 bases, the J end by 6 bases, with 20 bases between. Germline assignment: CDR1 WNHNN and CDR2 SYGVQD (reference sequence). The CDR3 is 15 amino acids. CDR3 in amino acids: CASSADPRVIDGYTF. For the CDR3, the DNA is TGCGCCAGCAGCGCCGACCCCAGGGTGATAGATGGCTACACCTTC.

This sequence joins TRBV10-1 and TRBJ1-1; D is possibly TRBD1 (6 bases). The CDR3 is 13 residues long. V was cut by 6 bases and J by 0 bases, with 8 bases left in between. Germline V lookup: CDR1 WNHNN, CDR2 SYGVQD (reference sequence). The CDR3 region has the DNA TGCGCCAGCAGGGGACACCTGAACACTGAAGCTTTCTTT. This gives the protein CASRGHLNTEAFF.

This chain uses TRBV29-1 with TRBJ2-6; no clear D. Trimming left V 3 bases short and J 1 base short, with 4 bases between. This CDR3 spans 13 amino acids. Germline CDR1 SQVTM, CDR2 ANQGSEA. CDR3: CSVEGSGANVLTF. For the CDR3, the DNA is TGCAGCGTTGAGGGTTCTGGGGCCAACGTCCTGACTTTC.

The rearrangement joins TRBV6-5 to TRBJ1-1; D remains ambiguous. CDR3 length equals 15 residues. The germline V gene encodes CDR1 MNHEY and CDR2 SVGAGI. With 0 bases removed from V and 11 bases from J, the gap between germline ends came to 19 bases. The CDR3 DNA follows: TGTGCCAGCAGTTACTCGGGAGGGTGGTTAGGGTTCGCTTTCTTT. It yields the protein CASSYSGGWLGFAFF.

The chain joins TRBV6-1 to TRBJ1-5, with D perhaps matching TRBD1 (5 bases). Germline-derived CDR1 and CDR2 are MNHNS and SASEGT. Trimming cost V 2 bases and J 7 bases, with 9 bases left between them. The length of the CDR3 is 13 residues. Here the CDR3 reads CASSEQGEQPQHF. The DNA for the CDR3 is TGTGCCAGCAGTGAACAAGGGGAACAGCCCCAGCATTTT.

The chain uses TRBV4-2 and TRBJ2-3; weak D call: TRBD2 (5 bases). The V gene lost 4 bases and the J gene lost 3 bases, with 20 bases spanning the gap. The CDR3 length is 17 residues. The germline gives CDR1 LGHNA, CDR2 YNFKEQ. This CDR3 is CASSRAATRVGTDTQYF. In DNA form, the CDR3 reads TGTGCCAGCAGCCGAGCCGCTACTAGAGTCGGGACAGATACGCAGTATTTT.

This chain uses TRBV6-6 with TRBJ1-4, with TRBD1 matching 8 bases. Germline CDR1 reads MNHNY; CDR2 reads SVGAGI (reference sequence). J lost 8 bases, V lost 5 bases, and 10 bases had no gene match. This CDR3 contains 15 residues. For the CDR3, the DNA is TGTGCCAGCAGTGTCTCCGGGACAGGTGGGGAAAAACTGTTTTTT. The encoded protein is CASSVSGTGGEKLFF.

The rearrangement uses TRBV6-1 and TRBJ1-4; D unresolved. CDR1 is MNHNS and CDR2 is SASEGT in the germline V gene. V was clipped by 2 bases and J by 7 bases, with 26 bases between them. The CDR3 totals 19 residues. The DNA for the CDR3 is TGTGCCAGCAGTGAATCCCCCCCCGTGCGGGGAGTCCGGAGTGAAAAACTGTTTTTT. It specifies CASSESPPVRGVRSEKLFF.

The chain employs TRBV6-5 and TRBJ1-1, with D unclear. Trimming stripped 8 bases from V and 2 bases from J, with 15 bases between. The CDR3 is 14 residues long. In germline, CDR1 is MNHEY, CDR2 SVGAGI. The CDR3 region has the DNA TGTGCCAGCGTAAAAGGCCGGGGAAACACTGAAGCTTTCTTT. Protein: CASVKGRGNTEAFF.

The chain recombines TRBV9 with TRBJ2-1, with D unclear. This CDR3 is 19 amino acids long. In germline, CDR1 is SGDLS, CDR2 YYNGEE. Trimming removed 5 bases from V and 4 bases from J, with 28 bases in between. Here the CDR3 DNA reads TGTGCCAGCAGTCCTGCCCACGGGTCCTTGCTACAAAAGTACAATGAGCAGTTCTTC. It encodes CASSPAHGSLLQKYNEQFF.

This clone has just a few counts. The CDR3, as DNA: TGTGCCAGCAGCTTAAAGTGGAACACTGAAGCTTTCTTT. Translating it yields CASSLKWNTEAFF. The chain has TRBV13 and TRBJ1-1; D ambiguous. CDR1 PRHDT and CDR2 FYEKMQ come from the germline V gene (reference sequence). With 2 bases removed from V and 1 base from J, the gap between germline ends came to 5 bases. The CDR3 totals 13 residues.

The V and J genes are TRBV2 and TRBJ1-2; weak D call: TRBD1 (6 bases). The germline gives CDR1 SNHLY, CDR2 FYNNEI. The CDR3 has 14 amino acids. V lost 8 bases and J lost 6, with 19 bases in between. The CDR3 DNA reads TGTGCCAGCGCTTCGGACAGCCCTGGGGATGGCTACACCTTC. Its translation: CASASDSPGDGYTF.

The chain employs TRBV11-2 and TRBJ1-1; D may be TRBD1 (5 bases). The CDR3 is made up of 14 amino acids. V was trimmed by 2 bases and J by 5 bases, leaving 12 bases between them. CDR1 is SGHAT and CDR2 is FQNNGV in the germline V gene. The CDR3 here is CASSLRPPGTEAFF. In DNA, the CDR3 is TGTGCCAGCAGCTTACGACCCCCAGGGACTGAAGCTTTCTTT.

V is TRBV11-2 and J is TRBJ2-3; D is possibly TRBD2 (6 bases). Germline CDR1 and CDR2: SGHAT and FQNNGV. The V gene lost 2 bases and the J gene lost 0 bases, with 12 bases spanning the gap. The CDR3 has 16 residues. CDR3 DNA: TGTGCCAGCAGCTTAATCCGGGGGTTCAGCACAGATACGCAGTATTTT. Translating it yields CASSLIRGFSTDTQYF.

The chain joins TRBV30 to TRBJ1-2; D remains unclear. V dropped 0 bases and J dropped 4 bases, with 9 bases sitting between them. The CDR3 runs to 13 residues. Germline V CDR1 and CDR2: GTSNPN, SVGIG (reference sequence). CDR3 protein: CAWSVGRSYGYTF. The CDR3 DNA reads TGTGCCTGGAGTGTAGGCAGAAGCTATGGCTACACCTTC.

The rearrangement joins TRBV5-1 to TRBJ1-5, with D perhaps TRBD1 (6 bases). The length of the CDR3 is 15 residues. Germline CDR1 and CDR2: SGHRS and YFSETQ. Between the trimmed V and J ends, which lost 2 bases and 7 bases, there was a span of 16 bases. The CDR3 sequence is CASSLHTGSGQPQHF. The CDR3 DNA reads as TGCGCCAGCAGCTTACATACAGGGTCCGGCCAGCCCCAGCATTTT.

This clone showed up just once. This rearrangement joins TRBV1 to TRBJ1-2. TRBV1 is a listed pseudogene. The CDR3 contains 16 residues. The CDR3 DNA sequence: TGCACCAGCAGCCAAGAGGGGGATACGCCCTACTATGGCTACACCTTC. The encoded protein is CTSSQEGDTPYYGYTF.